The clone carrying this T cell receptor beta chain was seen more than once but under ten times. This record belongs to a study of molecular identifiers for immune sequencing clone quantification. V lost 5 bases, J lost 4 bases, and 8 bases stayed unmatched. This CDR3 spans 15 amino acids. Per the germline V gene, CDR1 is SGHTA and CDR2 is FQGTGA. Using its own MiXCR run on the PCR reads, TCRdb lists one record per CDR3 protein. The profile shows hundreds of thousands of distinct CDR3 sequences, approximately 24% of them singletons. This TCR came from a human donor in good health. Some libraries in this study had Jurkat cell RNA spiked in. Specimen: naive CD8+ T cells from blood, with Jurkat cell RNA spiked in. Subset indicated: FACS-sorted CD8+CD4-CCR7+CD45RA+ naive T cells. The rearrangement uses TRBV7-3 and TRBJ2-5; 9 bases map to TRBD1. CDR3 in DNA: TGTGCCAGCAGCACCGGGACAGGGTGGGGAGAGACCCAGTACTTC. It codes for CASSTGTGWGETQYF.